The rows below give T cell receptor beta chains drawn from one sample of a study of cytomegalovirus exposure and HLA in healthy donors. Some clones are missing from TCRdb's copy, which holds only in-frame ones; the method was immunoSEQ multiplex PCR. This sample has approximately 270,000 clones, with more than 75% found just once. Specimen: PBMCs. These receptor sequences come from a man between 18 and 35 years old in good health and CMV-seropositive. Both conserved end residues are part of each CDR3. D genes are given only for firm matches.

v_call	d_call	cdr3_aa
TRBV2	NA	CASSGGLGYTF
TRBV28	NA	CASKNSGRGNQPQHF
TRBV7-2	NA	CASSAGGIEQYF
TRBV13	NA	CASSQEDKLGYTF
TRBV5-1	NA	CASSLGTVTGELFF
TRBV7-3	TRBD1	CASSLWTGEEQFF
TRBV18	TRBD2	CASSPTLAGRYEQYF
TRBV7-2	TRBD2	CASSLGLAVLYNEQFF
TRBV6-6	NA	CASSYNPWAEAFF
TRBV7-7	NA	CASSPRSSASPYNEQFF
TRBV2	NA	CASSLGGDSPSYNEQFF
TRBV2	NA	CASIMDMRNTIYF
TRBV5-1	NA	CASSVGDMNTEAFF
TRBV7-2	NA	CASSSGLNQPQHF
TRBV5-4	TRBD1	CASSSPTGGIGVYEQYF
TRBV5-1	NA	CASSLGDQEQFF
TRBV25-1	NA	CASSEPRNTDTQYF
TRBV18	NA	CASSPEGVSNQPQHF
TRBV10-3	TRBD1	CAISEGTGGSTGELFF
TRBV27	NA	CASMGRPKITQYF
TRBV6-1	TRBD1	CASSGARTGARDTIYF
TRBV4-2	TRBD2	CASSSPSGRAGTGELFF
TRBV6-1	NA	CASSEGGRAYYGYTF
TRBV6-5	NA	CASSYSSAAHRTEAFF
TRBV5-1	TRBD1	CASSSQEDRGRTEAFF
TRBV5-1	NA	CASSLGAGSGANVLTF
TRBV5-1	TRBD2	CASRSLRETTDTQYF
TRBV4-1	TRBD1	CASSPGQSYEQYF
TRBV5-1	TRBD1	CASSSHRGNNEQFF
TRBV2	TRBD2	CASETSGLAGTQYF
TRBV29-1	TRBD2	CSVGTSGDYNEQFF
TRBV18	NA	CASSPRDTLSYQETQYF
TRBV4-1	NA	CASSQFGGETQYF
TRBV6-1	NA	CASSEAGNQPQHF
TRBV6-4	NA	CASSDSPGWENPSYNEQFF
TRBV27	TRBD2	CASSASGGSYEQYF
TRBV6-5	NA	CASSLGQGNTEAFF
TRBV4-2	NA	CASSQDYLAHKVYEQYF
TRBV29-1	NA	CTALAAKYNEQFF
TRBV5-1	NA	CASSLSTGHTGELFF
TRBV6-5	NA	CASSYSTFGGEAFF
TRBV7-8	NA	CASSLGWGRETQYF
TRBV4-2	NA	CASSQEWGPYEQYF
TRBV7-3	TRBD1	CASSRRDSPSKTF
TRBV29-1	TRBD2	CSVETGTSVSYEQYF
TRBV4-2	NA	CASSQDIPYEQYF
TRBV30	NA	CAWSVWDTGELFF
TRBV5-1	NA	CASSWGTGGSDTQYF
TRBV5-1	NA	CASSNGTRNTGELFF
TRBV5-1	TRBD1	CASFMTGSGYTF
TRBV7-8	NA	CASSFRTVGEKLFF
TRBV2	NA	CASRPVDTQYF
TRBV18	TRBD1	CASSDVVSAGGTYEQYF
TRBV6-5	NA	CASTPPGPGTEAFF
TRBV7-3	TRBD2	CASSPGGIAAEQYF